Sequencing of this T cell receptor (beta chain) was carried out in a study of PD-1 blockade in classical Hodgkin lymphoma. In germline, CDR1 is ENHRY, CDR2 SYGVKD. The CDR3 contains 14 residues. V lost 4 bases, J lost 0 bases, and 7 bases lay in between. Only in-frame clones appear in the TCRdb table, and some are missing; sequencing was by immunoSEQ multiplex PCR. Of over 50,000 clones detected, 65% to 85% appear once; the ten largest clones hold approximately 15%. All trial patients relapsed after autologous stem cell transplantation. The rearrangement joins TRBV10-3 to TRBJ1-5; no reliable D call. The specimen comprised peripheral blood mononuclear cells (PBMCs), sampled at baseline. The TCR sequence derives from a human donor with classical Hodgkin lymphoma. The CDR3 DNA follows: TGTGCCATCAGTGGCGAGGATAGCAATCAGCCCCAGCATTTT. It codes for CAISGEDSNQPQHF.